This T cell receptor beta chain was recovered during a study of T cells in Graves' hyperthyroidism and ophthalmopathy. The CDR3 spans 15 residues. Germline V CDR1 and CDR2: SGHAT, FQNNGV. The germline V and J ends were trimmed by 3 bases and 4 bases, with 12 bases remaining between them. This clonotype has at least ten counts. There were TCR beta CDR3 regions amplified from RNA transcripts. HTBI primers were the set used in a first-round RT-PCR of the TCR CDR3. A single record per CDR3 protein comes from TCRdb applying MiXCR to the multiplex PCR reads. Of about 640,000 distinct CDR3 sequences in the sample, less than 25% were seen once.

Sequenced input: blood. The chain recombines TRBV11-2 with TRBJ2-2, with D perhaps TRBD2 (6 bases). The TCR comes from a man in his thirties or forties with Graves' ophthalmopathy. The CDR3 DNA sequence: TGTGCCAGCAGCTTTGGCGGGGTTCTCACCGGGGAGCTGTTTTTT. Translation: CASSFGGVLTGELFF.